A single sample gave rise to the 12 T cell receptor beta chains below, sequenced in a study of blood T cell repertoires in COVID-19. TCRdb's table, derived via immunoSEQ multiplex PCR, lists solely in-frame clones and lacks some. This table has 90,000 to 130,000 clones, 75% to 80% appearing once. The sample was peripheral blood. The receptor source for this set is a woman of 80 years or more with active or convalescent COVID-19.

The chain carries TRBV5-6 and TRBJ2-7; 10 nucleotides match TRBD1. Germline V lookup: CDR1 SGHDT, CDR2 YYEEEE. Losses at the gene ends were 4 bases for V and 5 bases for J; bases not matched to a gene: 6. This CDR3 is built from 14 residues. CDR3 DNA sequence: TGTGCCAGCAGCCCGGGACAGGGGTACGACGAGCAGTACTTC. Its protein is CASSPGQGYDEQYF.

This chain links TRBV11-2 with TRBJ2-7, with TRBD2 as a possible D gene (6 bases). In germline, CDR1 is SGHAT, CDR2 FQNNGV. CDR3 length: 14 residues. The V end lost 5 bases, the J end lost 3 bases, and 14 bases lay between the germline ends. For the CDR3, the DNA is TGTGCCAGCAGCGCACGGGAGATTAGCTACGAGCAGTACTTC. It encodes CASSAREISYEQYF.

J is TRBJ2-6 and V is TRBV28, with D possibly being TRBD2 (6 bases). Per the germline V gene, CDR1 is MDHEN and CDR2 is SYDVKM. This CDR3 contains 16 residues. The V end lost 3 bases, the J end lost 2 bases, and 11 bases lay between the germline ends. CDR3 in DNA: TGTGCCAGCAGTTTCCTTTGGAGGGCTGGGGCCAACGTCCTGACTTTC. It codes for CASSFLWRAGANVLTF.

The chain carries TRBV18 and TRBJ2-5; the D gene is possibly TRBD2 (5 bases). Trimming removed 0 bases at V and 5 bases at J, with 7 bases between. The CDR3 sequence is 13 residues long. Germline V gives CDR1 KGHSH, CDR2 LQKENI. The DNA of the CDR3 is TGTGCCAGCTCACCACCAGGGAGCGAGACCCAGTACTTC. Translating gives CASSPPGSETQYF.

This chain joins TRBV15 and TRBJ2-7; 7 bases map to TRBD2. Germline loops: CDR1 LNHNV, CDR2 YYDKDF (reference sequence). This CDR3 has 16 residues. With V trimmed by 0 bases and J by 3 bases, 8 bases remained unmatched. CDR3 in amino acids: CATSRDLTSSHYEQYF. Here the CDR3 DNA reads TGTGCCACCAGCAGAGACCTGACTAGCTCCCACTACGAGCAGTACTTC.

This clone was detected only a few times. CDR3 residues: CASSEMGGRTEKLFF. Written as DNA, the CDR3 is TGTGCCAGCAGTGAAATGGGGGGGCGCACTGAAAAACTGTTTTTT. The chain has TRBV2 and TRBJ1-4; D perhaps matches TRBD1 (6 bases). Germline CDR1 is SNHLY and CDR2 is FYNNEI. V lost 2 bases, J lost 7 bases, and 14 bases lay in between. This CDR3 is built from 15 residues.

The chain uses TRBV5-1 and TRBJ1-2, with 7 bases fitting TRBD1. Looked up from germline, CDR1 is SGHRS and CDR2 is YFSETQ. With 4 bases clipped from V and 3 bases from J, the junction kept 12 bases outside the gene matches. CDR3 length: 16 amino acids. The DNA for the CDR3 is TGCGCCAGCAGCGGTGGGGCAGGGGGGTTGGACTATGGCTACACCTTC. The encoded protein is CASSGGAGGLDYGYTF. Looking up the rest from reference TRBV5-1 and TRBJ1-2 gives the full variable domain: KAGVTQTPRYLIKTRGQQVTLSCSPISGHRSVSWYQQTPGQGLQFLFEYFSETQRNKGNFPGRFSGRQFSNSRSEMNVSTLELGDSALYLCASSGGAGGLDYGYTFGSGTRLTVV.

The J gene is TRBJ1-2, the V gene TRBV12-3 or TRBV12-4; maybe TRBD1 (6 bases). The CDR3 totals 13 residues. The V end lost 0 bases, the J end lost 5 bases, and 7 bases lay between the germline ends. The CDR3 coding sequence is TGTGCCAGCAGTTTAGCGCAGGGGTATGGCTACACCTTC. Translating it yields CASSLAQGYGYTF.

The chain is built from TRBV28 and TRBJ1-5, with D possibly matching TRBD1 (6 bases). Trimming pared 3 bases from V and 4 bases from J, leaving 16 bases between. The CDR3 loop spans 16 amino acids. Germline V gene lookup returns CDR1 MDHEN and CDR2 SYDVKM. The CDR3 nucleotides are TGTGCCAGCAGTTTCCCCCCCGGGACACTGAATCAGCCCCAGCATTTT. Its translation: CASSFPPGTLNQPQHF.

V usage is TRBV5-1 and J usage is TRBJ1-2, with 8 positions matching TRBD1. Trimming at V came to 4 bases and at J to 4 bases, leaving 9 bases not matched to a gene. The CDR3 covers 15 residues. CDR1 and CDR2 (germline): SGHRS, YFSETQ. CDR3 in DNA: TGCGCCAGCAGCGGTGGGGAGACAGGGGTCTATGGCTACACCTTC. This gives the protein CASSGGETGVYGYTF.

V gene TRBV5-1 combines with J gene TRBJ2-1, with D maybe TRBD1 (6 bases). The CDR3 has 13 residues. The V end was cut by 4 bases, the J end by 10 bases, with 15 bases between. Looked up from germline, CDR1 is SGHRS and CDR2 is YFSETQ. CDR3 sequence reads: CASSPGDTREQFF. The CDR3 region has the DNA TGCGCCAGCAGCCCAGGGGATACGCGAGAGCAGTTCTTC. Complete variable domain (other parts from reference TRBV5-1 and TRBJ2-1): KAGVTQTPRYLIKTRGQQVTLSCSPISGHRSVSWYQQTPGQGLQFLFEYFSETQRNKGNFPGRFSGRQFSNSRSEMNVSTLELGDSALYLCASSPGDTREQFFGPGTRLTVL.

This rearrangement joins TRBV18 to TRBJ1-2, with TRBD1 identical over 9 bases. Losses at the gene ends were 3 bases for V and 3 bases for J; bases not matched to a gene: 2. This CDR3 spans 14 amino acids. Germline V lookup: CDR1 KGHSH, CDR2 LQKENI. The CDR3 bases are TGTGCCAGCTCACCTAGGGACAGGGACTATGGCTACACCTTC. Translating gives CASSPRDRDYGYTF.